This record concerns one T cell receptor (beta chain) sequence. Its antigen is currently not known. Within one base of it there is no much larger clone, and no base qualities were kept. Library preparation used the immunoSEQ multiplex PCR assay. TCRdb provides this immuneACCESS table in a form limited to in-frame rearrangements. Some clones are lacking; in checked studies, under half of them reflect an unresolved V gene, and why the rest are absent is not known. This sample lists about 75,000 clones; roughly 80% were detected once. The ten most abundant clones make up around 16% of the sample. These data belong to a study of control samples from healthy donors and cancer patients (dated by TCRdb to about 2020). The junction carries 7 bases between V and J, which are trimmed by 1 base and 9 bases respectively. CDR3 length: 12 amino acids, cysteine to phenylalanine. The sequence is cut down to CDR3 DNA, 36 bases in frame from base 1.

The V and J segments used are TRBV12-3 or TRBV12-4 and TRBJ2-1, with the D call tentatively TRBD1 or TRBD2, each fitting 5 bases. The receptor was isolated from a man over 45 in good health. Input material: blood. In nucleotides, the sequence is TGTGCCAGCAGTTTAGTTGGGGGTGAGCAGTTCTTC. It translates as CASSLVGGEQFF.